This TCR beta chain was documented in a study of blood T cell repertoires in COVID-19. As for the study in general: T cells, B-cell-depleted T cells, or PBMCs provided the cDNA or gDNA that served as material.

Source study methods: Scientists estimated how many nucleated cells there were by amplifying reference gene primers. Repertoires were generated with immunoSEQ multiplex PCR, while TCRdb's copy carries only in-frame clones and drops some. That table supplies the V and J calls and clone size; D and trimming were determined from the DNA. The repertoire holds roughly 200,000 clones, with about four fifths as singletons. Germline CDR1 reads LNHNV; CDR2 reads YYDKDF (reference sequence). V lost 5 bases and J 7 bases, leaving 15 bases between the germline ends. This CDR3 comprises 14 residues. Material: peripheral blood. The chain recombines TRBV15 with TRBJ2-1; possibly TRBD1 for D (5 bases). The receptor comes from a man aged 35 to 55 with active or convalescent COVID-19. CDR3 nucleotide sequence: TGTGCCACCAGCCCACAGGAAAAATTGAATGAGCAGTTCTTC. Translated: CATSPQEKLNEQFF. Drawing the rest from reference TRBV15 and TRBJ2-1, the complete variable domain is DAMVIQNPRYQVTQFGKPVTLSCSQTLNHNVMYWYQQKSSQAPKLLFHYYDKDFNNEADTPDNFQSRRPNTSFCFLDIRSPGLGDTAMYLCATSPQEKLNEQFFGPGTRLTVL.